The text below deals with one TCR beta chain. The sample is drawn from a study of T cell responses to AZD1222 COVID-19 vaccine. CDR1 is ENHRY, CDR2 SYGVKD, per germline. Trimming took 0 bases from V and 9 from J, leaving 15 bases between them. The length of the CDR3 is 16 residues. The table came from immunoSEQ multiplex PCR; TCRdb's copy has only in-frame clones and leaves some out. The sample holds 150,000 or so clones, 90% seen once. The receptor comes from an adult in good health. The material sequenced was peripheral blood, taken on day 0 of AZD1222 vaccination. This sequence joins TRBV10-3 and TRBJ1-6; D remains unclear. Written as DNA, the CDR3 is TGTGCCATCAGTGAGTCAGGTGGCCCGGCGATTTCACCCCTCCACTTT. Translation: CAISESGGPAISPLHF.